The clone carrying this T cell receptor (beta chain) was seen more than once but under ten times. Its specificity is unknown. The donors gave bone marrow, and they were healthy. Losses at the gene ends were 5 bases for V and 4 bases for J; bases not matched to a gene: 5. Per the germline V gene, CDR1 is PRHDT and CDR2 is FYEKMQ (reference sequence). This CDR3 comprises 16 residues. This sample is drawn from a study of cytomegalovirus exposure and HLA in healthy donors. The study ran its PCR with 60 Vbeta and 13 Jbeta primers. Libraries were prepared by immunoSEQ multiplex PCR; TCRdb keeps only in-frame clonotypes and omits some of them. This sample carries approximately 150,000 clones, around two thirds of them seen once, and the ten largest clones take about 10%. General study results and limits: The authors considered a cluster of highly shared sequence variants likely to be a sequencing artifact.

The chain combines TRBV13 with TRBJ2-5, with 15 bases matching TRBD2. Specimen: PBMCs. The clonotype comes from a man aged 25-40 years in good health and CMV-seropositive. CDR3 nucleotides: TGTGCCAGCAGCCCGGGACTAGCGGGAGGTGGAGAGACCCAGTACTTC. Translation gives CASSPGLAGGGETQYF.